The sequence of this T cell receptor (beta chain) was determined in a study of blood T cell repertoires in COVID-19. Under the authors' procedure: Quantification of nucleated cells was approximated via reference gene primer amplification. Clones were sequenced by immunoSEQ multiplex PCR, and TCRdb holds only the in-frame ones, with some missing. The DNA was the basis for D and trimming; V, J and clone size are from that table. The sample has about 100,000 clones, about 89% seen once; the top ten hold 15% to 20%. The CDR3 spans 13 residues. Looked up from germline, CDR1 is SQVTM and CDR2 is ANQGSEA. V lost 4 bases and J lost 5, with 11 bases in between.

This receptor was obtained from a man aged 45-65 years with acute or convalescent COVID-19. Sequencing was performed on peripheral blood. The rearrangement links TRBV29-1 to TRBJ1-4; maybe TRBD1 (6 bases). CDR3 sequence reads: CSVVGGPNEKLFF. In DNA form, the CDR3 reads TGCAGCGTTGTGGGGGGGCCGAATGAAAAACTGTTTTTT.